The 22 T cell receptor beta chains given below trace back to one sample, sequenced in a study of identical twins (TCRdb year 2016). Library generation was performed with 5' RACE. The sequencing machine was an Illumina HiSeq 2000. TCRdb passed the public sequencing reads through fastp at Q25 and MiXCR, retaining productive beta sequences. Rows with a matching CDR3 protein are joined into one entry that keeps the most common DNA and genes. The sample yields 270,000 or so distinct CDR3 sequences; about 8.3% were counted once. The ten largest clonotypes hold roughly 3.1% of the sample. The sample was also linked to a second study, of yellow fever vaccine responses in identical twins.

The source material was CD8+ T cells sorted from blood. All receptors derive from a woman younger than 35 in good health.

This clonotype was seen at least ten times. The CDR3 reads CASWGITSFQAWAYEQYF. In nucleotides, the CDR3 is TGTGCCAGCTGGGGGATTACTAGTTTCCAAGCGTGGGCCTACGAGCAGTACTTC. The chain joins TRBV24-1 to TRBJ2-7; D tentatively fits TRBD1 or TRBD2 (5 bases each). Germline CDR1 reads KGHDR; CDR2 reads SFDVKD. V dropped 11 bases and J dropped 2 bases, with 30 bases sitting between them. The CDR3 is 18 residues long.

This clonotype turned up a few times. The V call is TRBV20-1, the J call TRBJ2-3; D not certain. The V gene's germline CDR1 is DFQATT and CDR2 SNEGSKA (reference sequence). There are 13 residues in the CDR3. The V gene lost 3 bases and the J gene lost 1 base, with 8 bases spanning the gap. The CDR3 spells CSARAYGTDTQYF. In DNA form, the CDR3 reads TGCAGTGCTAGGGCCTACGGCACAGATACGCAGTATTTT.

About this clonotype itself: The CDR3 end shows no conserved phenylalanine or tryptophan, and so a read error is likely. The gene calls are TRBV7-9 and TRBJ1-1, with 8 bases that match TRBD1. Trimming at V came to 5 bases and at J to 1 base, leaving 9 bases not matched to a gene. The CDR3 is made up of 16 amino acids. Germline V lookup: CDR1 SEHNR, CDR2 FQNEAQ (reference sequence). DNA of the CDR3: TGTGCCAGCAGCCCCAACCAGGGGGCCGCGAACACTGAAGCTTTCCTT. Translating gives CASSPNQGAANTEAFL.

This clonotype was seen only a few times. V is TRBV9 and J is TRBJ1-1; D gene unclear. Germline CDR1 reads SGDLS; CDR2 reads YYNGEE. Trimming removed 1 base from V and 1 base from J, with 23 bases in between. The CDR3 runs 19 residues. The chain's CDR3 is CASSVFSREEGGGNTEAFF. The CDR3 nucleotides read TGTGCCAGCAGCGTATTTTCAAGGGAGGAAGGAGGTGGGAACACTGAAGCTTTCTTT.

The chain combines TRBV7-8 with TRBJ2-3; TRBD2 agrees at 11 bases. The CDR3 sequence is 14 residues long. Trimming took 7 bases from V and 2 from J; bases not matched to a gene: 2. Germline V gene lookup returns CDR1 SGHVS and CDR2 FQNEAQ. The CDR3 sequence is CASTSGGHTDTQYF. Here the CDR3 DNA reads TGTGCCAGCACTAGCGGGGGGCACACAGATACGCAGTATTTT.

This clonotype showed up many times. The chain joins TRBV11-2 to TRBJ2-3; D unclear. V lost 1 base and J lost 4, with 3 bases in between. The CDR3 runs to 12 residues. CDR1 is SGHAT and CDR2 is FQNNGV in the germline V gene. The CDR3 DNA follows: TGTGCCAGCAGCTTAGCTCCAGATACGCAGTATTTT. Translating gives CASSLAPDTQYF.

The chain joins TRBV24-1 to TRBJ2-2; a possible D gene is TRBD1 (6 bases). Germline V gene lookup returns CDR1 KGHDR and CDR2 SFDVKD. The CDR3 runs to 15 residues. The V end lost 2 bases, the J end lost 2 bases, and 8 bases lay between the germline ends. The CDR3 DNA reads as TGTGCCACCAGTGATTCACAGGGAAACACCGGGGAGCTGTTTTTT. It is translated as CATSDSQGNTGELFF.

The chain couples TRBV28 to TRBJ2-3, with 13 bases lining up with TRBD2. V lost 3 bases, J lost 0 bases, and 6 bases stayed unmatched. The V gene's germline CDR1 is MDHEN and CDR2 SYDVKM. CDR3 length: 18 amino acids. The CDR3 sequence is CASSFGTSGATSTDTQYF. Here the CDR3 DNA reads TGTGCCAGCAGTTTCGGGACTAGCGGGGCCACTAGCACAGATACGCAGTATTTT.

This clonotype was observed many times. The chain carries TRBV10-3 and TRBJ1-1, with 11 nucleotides matching TRBD1. The CDR3 spans 14 residues. J lost 3 bases, V lost 6 bases, and 3 bases had no gene match. Germline V gene lookup returns CDR1 ENHRY and CDR2 SYGVKD. CDR3 sequence: CAIRGQGGDTEAFF. CDR3 sequence (DNA): TGTGCCATCAGGGGACAGGGGGGGGACACTGAAGCTTTCTTT.

Only a few counts were recorded for this clonotype. The CDR3 reads CASSQERGDPGYGYTF. The CDR3 nucleotides read TGCGCCAGCAGCCAAGAGAGAGGGGACCCGGGCTATGGCTACACCTTC. The chain employs TRBV4-3 and TRBJ1-2, with D perhaps TRBD1 (5 bases). Trimming took 0 bases from V and 4 from J, leaving 15 bases between them. The germline CDR1 and CDR2 sequences are LGHNA and YSLEER. This CDR3 comprises 16 residues.

This chain connects TRBV6-2 or TRBV6-3 to TRBJ1-1, with D maybe TRBD1 (6 bases). Germline V gene data show CDR1 as MNHEY and CDR2 as SVGEGT. The CDR3 sequence is 14 residues long. Trimming stripped 4 bases from V and 5 bases from J, with 14 bases between. The DNA of the CDR3 is TGTGCCAGCAGTTTGGGGGGCGGTGGTACTGAAGCTTTCTTT. Translating gives CASSLGGGGTEAFF.

This chain connects TRBV27 to TRBJ2-7; TRBD2 aligns across 7 bases. Per the germline V gene, CDR1 is MNHEY and CDR2 is SMNVEV (reference sequence). V lost 0 bases, J lost 3 bases, and 8 bases stayed unmatched. CDR3 length: 16 residues. The CDR3 protein is CASSLSKGRGFYEQYF. CDR3 bases: TGTGCCAGCAGTTTATCGAAGGGGAGGGGTTTCTACGAGCAGTACTTC.

Ten or more counts support this clonotype. The V gene is TRBV3-1, the J gene TRBJ2-1; no definite D call. Germline V gene sequence: CDR1 LGHDT, CDR2 YNNKEL (reference sequence). V lost 4 bases, J lost 9 bases, and 10 bases lay in between. The CDR3 sequence is 12 residues long. This chain's CDR3 is CASSLRGGEQFF. Here the CDR3 DNA reads TGTGCCAGCAGCCTTCGAGGTGGTGAGCAGTTCTTC.

A few counts support this clonotype. The V and J genes are TRBV20-1 and TRBJ2-7; D ambiguous. With 5 bases removed from V and 0 bases from J, the gap between germline ends came to 20 bases. CDR3 length equals 16 residues. CDR1 is DFQATT and CDR2 is SNEGSKA in the germline V gene (reference sequence). The CDR3: CSAYPRRPSSSYEQYF. In nucleotides, the CDR3 is TGCAGTGCTTATCCTCGACGGCCAAGTAGCTCCTACGAGCAGTACTTC.

The chain couples TRBV7-9 to TRBJ2-1; D perhaps matches TRBD2 (5 bases). Trimming took off 1 base at V and 4 bases at J, with 11 bases between the two ends. CDR3 length: 15 amino acids. The germline CDR1 and CDR2 sequences are SEHNR and FQNEAQ (reference sequence). The CDR3, as DNA: TGTGCCAGCAGCTTAGTGGTCGGGGAATACAATGAGCAGTTCTTC. Amino acids: CASSLVVGEYNEQFF.

V gene TRBV3-1 combines with J gene TRBJ2-7; no firm D call. Germline lookup yields CDR1 LGHDT and CDR2 YNNKEL (reference sequence). Between the trimmed V and J ends, which lost 1 base and 6 bases, there was a span of 10 bases. The length of the CDR3 is 13 residues. The CDR3 loop reads CASSQVVRREQYF. The DNA of the CDR3 is TGTGCCAGCAGCCAAGTTGTTCGGCGCGAGCAGTACTTC.

The CDR3 region has the DNA TGTGCCAGCAGTTTAAAAATAGGGGTGACAGATACGCAGTATTTT. It codes for CASSLKIGVTDTQYF. The V gene is TRBV28, the J gene TRBJ2-3; D might be TRBD1 (5 bases). There are 15 residues in the CDR3. Germline lookup yields CDR1 MDHEN and CDR2 SYDVKM. V was shortened by 2 bases and J by 3 bases, with 12 bases between the two germline ends. The whole variable domain, remainder taken from reference TRBV28 and TRBJ2-3, is DVKVTQSSRYLVKRTGEKVFLECVQDMDHENMFWYRQDPGLGLRLIYFSYDVKMKEKGDIPEGYSVSREKKERFSLILESASTNQTSMYLCASSLKIGVTDTQYFGPGTRLTVL.

This sequence joins TRBV5-4 and TRBJ1-2; TRBD1 matches at 9 bases. Germline CDR1 SGHNT, CDR2 YYREEE (reference sequence). The CDR3 is 15 amino acids. The trim removed 9 bases at V and 7 bases at J, leaving 16 bases unmatched. CDR3 loop: CATVPGDRDKSGYTF. The CDR3 nucleotides read TGTGCCACCGTCCCTGGGGACAGGGACAAGAGTGGCTACACCTTC.

The rearrangement links TRBV19 to TRBJ2-1, with 7 bases identical to TRBD1. Trimming cost V 3 bases and J 1 base; bases outside gene matches: 3. Per the germline V gene, CDR1 is LNHDA and CDR2 is SQIVND (reference sequence). The CDR3 loop spans 15 amino acids. The CDR3 sequence is CASSMSTGSYNEQFF. The CDR3 DNA reads TGTGCCAGTAGTATGTCGACAGGGTCCTACAATGAGCAGTTCTTC.

The chain joins TRBV27 to TRBJ2-2, with TRBD1 matching 7 bases. V was pared by 5 bases and J by 1 base, with 10 bases of the junction left unmatched. Germline lookup yields CDR1 MNHEY and CDR2 SMNVEV (reference sequence). The CDR3 length is 17 residues. CDR3 region: CASSLTWDRLNTGELFF. In nucleotides, the CDR3 is TGTGCCAGCAGTCTTACCTGGGACAGATTGAACACCGGGGAGCTGTTTTTT.

This clonotype was found a few times. The chain recombines TRBV6-2 or TRBV6-3 with TRBJ2-1; D possibly corresponds to TRBD1 (5 bases). Trimming removed 7 bases at V and 5 bases at J, with 12 bases between. The germline gives CDR1 MNHEY, CDR2 SVGEGT. The CDR3 contains 13 residues. The CDR3 region is CASNQVGDNEQFF. The CDR3 region has the DNA TGTGCCAGCAACCAGGTAGGGGACAATGAGCAGTTCTTC.

This clonotype was seen a few times. The gene calls are TRBV27 and TRBJ2-3; no definite D call. This CDR3 has 13 residues. CDR1 is MNHEY and CDR2 is SMNVEV in the germline V gene (reference sequence). Trimming took off 4 bases at V and 2 bases at J, with 7 bases between the two ends. The CDR3 here is CASSSPYTDTQYF. CDR3 bases: TGTGCCAGCAGTTCCCCGTACACAGATACGCAGTATTTT.